Listed below are T cell receptor beta chains from one sample, sequenced in a study of naive and memory T cell subsets. TCRdb re-called the UMI-ligation and nested PCR reads with MiXCR, one entry per CDR3 protein. The sample holds approximately 150,000 distinct CDR3 sequences; 22% are singletons and the top ten take 0.11%. The sequencing sample was made of naive CD4+ T cells from blood. Source of these receptors: a human donor in good health. Each CDR3 is given with its conserved first and last residue. A D gene is named only where the DNA matches it firmly. Size tells how often a clone was seen (once, few, many) or the class of an expanded clone, and some rows leave it out.

clone size	V gene	D gene	J gene	CDR3 DNA	CDR3 protein
-	TRBV11-2	-	TRBJ1-3	TGTGCCAGCAGCTTTAAGCGGACCGGGGCCTCTGGAAACACCATATATTTT	CASSFKRTGASGNTIYF
few	TRBV6-2/TRBV6-3	-	TRBJ1-1	TGTGCCAGCAGTTACTCGGGGCGTACGGACACTGAAGCTTTCTTT	CASSYSGRTDTEAFF
-	TRBV20-1	-	TRBJ2-1	TGCAGTGGAGCCGGGACTCCCTCAACCGGCTCCTACAATGAGCAGTTCTTC	CSGAGTPSTGSYNEQFF
-	TRBV6-5	-	TRBJ2-2	TGTGCCAGCAGTTACCTAACTAGGGCGAACACCGGGGAGCTGTTTTTT	CASSYLTRANTGELFF
many	TRBV20-1	TRBD2	TRBJ2-5	TGCAGTGCTAGTGACCCCATGCTAGCGGGAGTAGAGACCCAGTACTTC	CSASDPMLAGVETQYF
few	TRBV6-1	-	TRBJ2-1	TGTGCCAGCAGTCCACGACCCGATGAGCAGTTCTTC	CASSPRPDEQFF
-	TRBV20-1	TRBD1	TRBJ2-1	TGCAGTGCTATTCAGGGGGCCATTAATGAGCAGTTCTTC	CSAIQGAINEQFF
-	TRBV6-5	TRBD1	TRBJ2-3	TGTGCCAGCAGACGGGACAGGGTGGGTAGCACAGATACGCAGTATTTT	CASRRDRVGSTDTQYF
few	TRBV7-2	TRBD2	TRBJ2-7	TGTGCCAGCAGCCACGGGACTAGCGGCACCTACGAGCAGTACTTC	CASSHGTSGTYEQYF
-	TRBV27	TRBD2	TRBJ2-1	TGTGCCAGCAGTCTCACATCTAAGCGGGAGACGAATGAGCAGTTCTTC	CASSLTSKRETNEQFF
few	TRBV7-2	TRBD1	TRBJ1-2	TGTGCCAGCAAAGACAGGGCAAGATATGGCTACACCTTC	CASKDRARYGYTF
once	TRBV12-3/TRBV12-4	-	TRBJ2-1	TGTGCCAGCAGTTTGTTAAGCGGTGGGAAATCAGAGCAGTTCTTC	CASSLLSGGKSEQFF
few	TRBV10-3	TRBD2	TRBJ2-2	TGTGCCATGGGGACTAGCGGGACCGGGGAGCTGTTTTTT	CAMGTSGTGELFF
many	TRBV5-5	-	TRBJ2-7	TGTGCCAGCAGCTTTTCGGGGATAAGTACCTACGAGCAGTACTTC	CASSFSGISTYEQYF
once	TRBV7-6	TRBD2	TRBJ2-1	TGTGCCAGCAGCCCCCTTAGCGGGAGGGCCGAAAATGAGCAGTTCTTC	CASSPLSGRAENEQFF
few	TRBV3-1	TRBD2	TRBJ2-4	TGTGCCAGCAGCCCTTATGATAGCGGGAGGGCCCAAAACATTCAGTACTTC	CASSPYDSGRAQNIQYF
many	TRBV27	-	TRBJ2-5	TGTGCCACCCTTAGGCGGCAGAGCGGTGGGGAGACCCAGTACTTC	CATLRRQSGGETQYF
-	TRBV18	TRBD2	TRBJ2-7	TGTGCCAGCTCCCTTTTGGGGGGGGACCTCGACGAGCAGTACTTC	CASSLLGGDLDEQYF
few	TRBV6-5	-	TRBJ1-1	TGTGCCAGCAGTTATCTTCCGTTGAACACTGAAGCTTTCTTT	CASSYLPLNTEAFF
-	TRBV9	-	TRBJ1-2	TGTGCCAGCAGCTTCCTTTCGGGGCGTGCAACAGGGTGGGATGGCTACACCTTC	CASSFLSGRATGWDGYTF
many	TRBV7-2	-	TRBJ2-5	TGTGCCAGCAGTTTTACCAGGGACCAAGAGACCCAGTACTTC	CASSFTRDQETQYF
-	TRBV7-2	-	TRBJ2-5	TGTGCCAGCAGCTTACGGGGGCTGGTCGTGGAGACCCAGTACTTC	CASSLRGLVVETQYF
-	TRBV28	TRBD1	TRBJ2-7	TGTGCCAGCAGTTCTATAGCCCGGAGGACAGGGTTCTCCTACGAGCAGTACTTC	CASSSIARRTGFSYEQYF
many	TRBV20-1	TRBD2	TRBJ2-1	TGCAGTGCCAAGAGGTCGGGAGGGTTAGTGGGGCCGCAGTTCTTC	CSAKRSGGLVGPQFF
few	TRBV11-3	-	TRBJ2-3	TGTGCCAGCAGCTTATCCTTCCGAGATACGCAGTATTTT	CASSLSFRDTQYF
-	TRBV11-2	-	TRBJ2-7	TGTGCCAGCAGCTTACAAGACACCCCTCTCTACGAGCAGTACTTC	CASSLQDTPLYEQYF
-	TRBV7-2	TRBD1	TRBJ2-3	TGTGCCAGCAGCCCAGTTTTGGGACAGGGGAGCGCTACGCAGTATTTT	CASSPVLGQGSATQYF